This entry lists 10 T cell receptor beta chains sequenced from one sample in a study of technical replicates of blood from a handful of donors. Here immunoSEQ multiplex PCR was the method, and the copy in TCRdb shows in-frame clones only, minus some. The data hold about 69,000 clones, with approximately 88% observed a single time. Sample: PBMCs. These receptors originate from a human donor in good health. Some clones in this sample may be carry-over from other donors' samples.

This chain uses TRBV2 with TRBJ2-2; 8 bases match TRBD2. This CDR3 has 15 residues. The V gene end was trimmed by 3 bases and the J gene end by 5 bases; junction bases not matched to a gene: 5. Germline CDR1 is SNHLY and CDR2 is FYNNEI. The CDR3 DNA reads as TGTGCCAGCAGTGACAGCGGGAGAGGTACCGGGGAGCTGTTTTTT. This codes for CASSDSGRGTGELFF.

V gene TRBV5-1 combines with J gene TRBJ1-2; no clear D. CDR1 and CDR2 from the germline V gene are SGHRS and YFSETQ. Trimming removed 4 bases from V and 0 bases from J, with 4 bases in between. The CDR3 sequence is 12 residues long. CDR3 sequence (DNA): TGCGCCAGCAGCACAGCTAACTATGGCTACACCTTC. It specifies CASSTANYGYTF.

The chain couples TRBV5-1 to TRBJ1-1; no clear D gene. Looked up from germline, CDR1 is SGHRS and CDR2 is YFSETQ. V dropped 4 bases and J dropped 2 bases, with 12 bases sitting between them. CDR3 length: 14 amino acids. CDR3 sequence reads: CASSAGSGNTEAFF. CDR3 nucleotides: TGCGCCAGCAGCGCGGGGTCAGGAAACACTGAAGCTTTCTTT.

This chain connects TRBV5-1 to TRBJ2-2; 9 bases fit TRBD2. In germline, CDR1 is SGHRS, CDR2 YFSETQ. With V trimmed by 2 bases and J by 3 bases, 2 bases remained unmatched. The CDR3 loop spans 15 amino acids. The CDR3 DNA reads TGCGCCAGCAGCTTCCAGCGGGGGGACACCGGGGAGCTGTTTTTT. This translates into CASSFQRGDTGELFF.

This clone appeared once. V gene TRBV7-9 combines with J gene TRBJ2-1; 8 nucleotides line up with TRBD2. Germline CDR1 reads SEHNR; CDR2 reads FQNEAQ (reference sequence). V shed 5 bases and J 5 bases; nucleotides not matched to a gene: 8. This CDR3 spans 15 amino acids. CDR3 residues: CASSPSGSQNNEQFF. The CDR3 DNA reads TGTGCCAGCAGCCCCAGCGGGAGTCAAAACAATGAGCAGTTCTTC.

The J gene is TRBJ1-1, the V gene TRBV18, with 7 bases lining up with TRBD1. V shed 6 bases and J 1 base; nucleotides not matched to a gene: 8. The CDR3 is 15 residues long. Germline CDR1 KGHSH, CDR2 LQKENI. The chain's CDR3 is CASSQTGEGNTEAFF. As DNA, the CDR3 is TGTGCCAGCTCGCAAACAGGGGAAGGGAACACTGAAGCTTTCTTT.

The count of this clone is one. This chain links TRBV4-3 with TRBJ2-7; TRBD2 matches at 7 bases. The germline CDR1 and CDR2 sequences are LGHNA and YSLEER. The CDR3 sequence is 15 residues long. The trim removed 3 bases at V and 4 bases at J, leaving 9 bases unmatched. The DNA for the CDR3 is TGCGCCAGCAGCCAGAAATGGGCGGGGGATTACGAGCAGTACTTC. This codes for CASSQKWAGDYEQYF.

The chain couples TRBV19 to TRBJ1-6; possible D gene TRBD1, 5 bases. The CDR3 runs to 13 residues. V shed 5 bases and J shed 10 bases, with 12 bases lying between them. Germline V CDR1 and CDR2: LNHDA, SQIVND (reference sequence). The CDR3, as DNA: TGTGCCAGTAGTCCAGGGTTAGGATCACCCCTCCACTTT. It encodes CASSPGLGSPLHF.

The CDR3 loop reads CAISEGQGAFGELFF. CDR3 nucleotide sequence: TGTGCCATCAGTGAGGGACAGGGGGCCTTTGGGGAGCTGTTTTTT. V and J are TRBV10-3 and TRBJ2-2; 11 bases fit TRBD1. This CDR3 is 15 amino acids long. Germline V gene sequence: CDR1 ENHRY, CDR2 SYGVKD. Unmatched junction bases numbered 4, after V lost 2 bases and J lost 8 bases.

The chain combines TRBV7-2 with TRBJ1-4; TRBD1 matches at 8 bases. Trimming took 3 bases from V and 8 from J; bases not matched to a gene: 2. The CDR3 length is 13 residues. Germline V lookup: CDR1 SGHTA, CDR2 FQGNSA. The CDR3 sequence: CASSFTGGEKLFF. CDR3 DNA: TGTGCCAGCAGCTTTACAGGGGGGGAAAAACTGTTTTTT.